Shown below are 20 T cell receptor beta chains from a single sample sequenced in a study of blood T cells in healthy people across ages. A second PCR, run for about 7 to 11 cycles, used a sample-barcoded 5' primer plus a J-beta primer mix. TCRdb re-derived calls from the 5' RACE reads in MiXCR, one entry per CDR3 protein. The table records around 1,500,000 distinct CDR3 sequences, 25% to 30% of them present only once. Sequencing input: blood. Every receptor here comes from a woman in her twenties or thirties in good health.

This clonotype was picked up a small number of times. This chain uses TRBV29-1 with TRBJ1-1; tentative D call: TRBD1 (6 bases). This CDR3 spans 15 amino acids. CDR1 is SQVTM, CDR2 ANQGSEA, per germline. V gave up 6 bases and J gave up 8 bases, with 25 bases separating them. The CDR3 nucleotides read TGCAGCGTCCCAAACCCAATTTCGGACAGCTTCGAAGCTTTCTTT. Its translation is CSVPNPISDSFEAFF. Variable domain in full (rest from reference TRBV29-1 and TRBJ1-1): SAVISQKPSRDICQRGTSLTIQCQVDSQVTMMFWYRQQPGQSLTLIATANQGSEATYESGFVIDKFPISRPNLTFSTLTVSNMSPEDSSIYLCSVPNPISDSFEAFFGQGTRLTVV.

A note on this clonotype: A much larger clone is a single base away; this may be a read error. The gene calls are TRBV7-2 and TRBJ2-6; 9 nucleotides match TRBD1. Germline V gene data show CDR1 as SGHTA and CDR2 as FQGNSA. This CDR3 is 19 amino acids long. CDR3 in DNA: TGTGCCAGCAGATCCGGATCAACAGGGGGCCCTTCTGGGGCCAACGTCCGGACTTTC. Translating gives CASRSGSTGGPSGANVRTF.

This clonotype was counted many times. The chain employs TRBV20-1 and TRBJ2-7, with D maybe TRBD1 (5 bases). CDR1 is DFQATT and CDR2 is SNEGSKA in the germline V gene (reference sequence). V was clipped by 6 bases and J by 5 bases, with 20 bases between them. There are 14 residues in the CDR3. CDR3 bases: TGCAGTGCGCTCCCGTCCCTGACCAGGGACGAGCAGTACTTC. Translating gives CSALPSLTRDEQYF.

This clonotype appeared a few times. V usage is TRBV5-5 and J usage is TRBJ2-5; tentatively, D is TRBD2 (5 bases). CDR1 is SGHKS, CDR2 YYEKEE, per germline (reference sequence). The V gene lost 3 bases and the J gene lost 4 bases, with 10 bases spanning the gap. The CDR3 runs to 13 residues. CDR3 sequence reads: CASSSPSLETQYF. The CDR3 bases are TGTGCCAGCAGCTCCCCTAGCTTAGAGACCCAGTACTTC.

J is TRBJ2-1 and V is TRBV29-1; TRBD2 agrees at 9 bases. The V gene's germline CDR1 is SQVTM and CDR2 ANQGSEA. The CDR3 extends over 12 amino acids. The V gene end was trimmed by 8 bases and the J gene end by 8 bases; junction bases not matched to a gene: 7. The CDR3 coding sequence is TGCAGCCCTAGGACTAGCGCTCATGAGCAGTTCTTC. It yields the protein CSPRTSAHEQFF.

Notes on this clonotype: At one boundary the junction diverges from the germline segment, which might be a read error. The V gene is TRBV5-1, the J gene TRBJ2-3; D assignment may be TRBD1 or TRBD2 (6 bases each). The CDR3 totals 16 residues. CDR1 is SGHRS and CDR2 is YFSETQ in the germline V gene. The CDR3 DNA sequence: TGCGCCAGCAGCCCCGACGTCGGGGGCCTCACACATACGCAGTATTTT. As protein: CASSPDVGGLTHTQYF.

The rearrangement joins TRBV5-6 to TRBJ2-5; weak D call: TRBD2 (6 bases). This CDR3 contains 14 residues. The V gene's germline CDR1 is SGHDT and CDR2 YYEEEE. Trimming took off 5 bases at V and 5 bases at J, with 16 bases between the two ends. In DNA, the CDR3 is TGTGCCAGCAGTTCAAAGACGGCGGGGGAGACCCAGTACTTC. Protein sequence: CASSSKTAGETQYF.

This clonotype has a handful of counts. V is TRBV5-1 and J is TRBJ2-1; D remains unclear. Trimming took 3 bases from V and 8 from J, leaving 12 bases between them. This CDR3 is built from 13 residues. Germline V lookup: CDR1 SGHRS, CDR2 YFSETQ. The CDR3 coding sequence is TGCGCCAGCAGCTCCTTTAGGGCGCATGAGCAGTTCTTC. Protein: CASSSFRAHEQFF.

The chain uses TRBV6-1 and TRBJ2-3, with 8 positions matching TRBD1. Unmatched junction bases numbered 7, after V lost 6 bases and J lost 5 bases. Germline V gene lookup returns CDR1 MNHNS and CDR2 SASEGT. There are 14 residues in the CDR3. CDR3 protein: CASRIGQGLDTQYF. The CDR3, as DNA: TGTGCCAGCAGGATCGGACAGGGTCTAGATACGCAGTATTTT.

The V call is TRBV5-1, the J call TRBJ1-1; D remains unclear. The length of the CDR3 is 17 residues. V was shortened by 4 bases and J by 0 bases, with 19 bases between the two germline ends. Germline assignment: CDR1 SGHRS and CDR2 YFSETQ. The CDR3 DNA sequence: TGCGCCAGCAGCCCCGGCTCGACTTGGCGGGTGAACACTGAAGCTTTCTTT. Its protein product is CASSPGSTWRVNTEAFF.

This clonotype was observed a few times. The chain has TRBV24-1 and TRBJ2-3, with D hard to call. This CDR3 has 14 residues. Trimming removed 3 bases from V and 6 bases from J, with 12 bases in between. Germline V gene sequence: CDR1 KGHDR, CDR2 SFDVKD. The CDR3 DNA reads TGTGCCACCAGTGATAGGGCTGGGGATGATACGCAGTATTTT. Amino acid sequence: CATSDRAGDDTQYF.

This clonotype has more than one count but fewer than ten. The chain employs TRBV11-2 and TRBJ2-1; 7 nucleotides agree with TRBD1. The J segment lost 4 bases and the V segment lost 5 bases, leaving 8 bases of the junction unmatched. Germline lookup yields CDR1 SGHAT and CDR2 FQNNGV. The CDR3 loop spans 15 amino acids. In DNA, the CDR3 is TGTGCCAGCAGCAGTGACAGGGTGGGGTACAATGAGCAGTTCTTC. It translates to CASSSDRVGYNEQFF.

This clonotype showed up just a few times. This sequence joins TRBV29-1 and TRBJ2-1; 13 bases agree with TRBD2. V shed 4 bases, J shed 7 bases, and the junction held 10 bases outside the gene matches. This CDR3 contains 16 residues. The germline CDR1 and CDR2 sequences are SQVTM and ANQGSEA. The CDR3 protein is CSVGNRGLAGFNEQFF. The CDR3 nucleotides read TGCAGCGTTGGGAATCGGGGACTAGCGGGATTTAATGAGCAGTTCTTC.

The table lists this clonotype with many counts. V usage is TRBV15 and J usage is TRBJ2-1; the D is unclear. The CDR3 is 14 amino acids. The germline CDR1 and CDR2 sequences are LNHNV and YYDKDF (reference sequence). Trimming cost V 0 bases and J 4 bases, with 7 bases left between them. The CDR3 DNA reads TGTGCCACCAGCAGAGAGACTGCATACAATGAGCAGTTCTTC. It translates to CATSRETAYNEQFF. Full variable domain (rest looked up from reference TRBV15 and TRBJ2-1): DAMVIQNPRYQVTQFGKPVTLSCSQTLNHNVMYWYQQKSSQAPKLLFHYYDKDFNNEADTPDNFQSRRPNTSFCFLDIRSPGLGDTAMYLCATSRETAYNEQFFGPGTRLTVL.

This clonotype was counted a few times. Sequence at one end of the junction differs from germline and may be a read error. V gene TRBV7-7 combines with J gene TRBJ2-5; a possible D gene is TRBD2 (5 bases). Germline CDR1 SSHAT, CDR2 FNYEAQ (reference sequence). The CDR3 is 14 amino acids. The CDR3 is CASGLLDSQETQYF. DNA of the CDR3: TGTGCCAGCGGCTTATTGGACTCCCAAGAGACCCAGTACTTC.

The rearrangement links TRBV2 to TRBJ2-1; perhaps TRBD2 as D (5 bases). This CDR3 contains 13 residues. Germline V gene sequence: CDR1 SNHLY, CDR2 FYNNEI. Trimming took 3 bases from V and 9 from J, leaving 12 bases between them. The CDR3 protein is CASSDRGISEQFF. Here the CDR3 DNA reads TGTGCCAGCAGTGATAGAGGGATATCTGAGCAGTTCTTC.

This clonotype has a count of ten or more. The chain recombines TRBV7-9 with TRBJ2-7; 12 positions agree with TRBD2. The CDR3 is 15 amino acids. Germline CDR1 and CDR2: SEHNR and FQNEAQ (reference sequence). Trimming took 6 bases from V and 2 from J; bases not matched to a gene: 5. CDR3: CASRPSSGRAYEQYF. DNA for the CDR3: TGTGCCAGCAGACCCTCTAGCGGGAGGGCCTACGAGCAGTACTTC.

The V call is TRBV7-9, the J call TRBJ2-5, with TRBD1 matching over 8 bases. The CDR3 loop spans 18 amino acids. V was clipped by 5 bases and J by 1 base; unmatched bases: 15. Germline V gene sequence: CDR1 SEHNR, CDR2 FQNEAQ (reference sequence). The CDR3 DNA follows: TGTGCCAGCAGCGGGCGGGACAGGAGTGGGGTCACCCAAGAGACCCAGTACTTC. Protein: CASSGRDRSGVTQETQYF.

V usage is TRBV5-1 and J usage is TRBJ2-3, with TRBD1 as a possible D gene (7 bases). Germline V gene lookup returns CDR1 SGHRS and CDR2 YFSETQ. The CDR3 extends over 13 amino acids. Trimming stripped 9 bases from V and 2 bases from J, with 13 bases between. The CDR3 coding sequence is TGCGCCACGGCGGGACAGACCACAGATACGCAGTATTTT. Translation: CATAGQTTDTQYF. The complete variable domain, with remaining parts taken from reference TRBV5-1 and TRBJ2-3, reads KAGVTQTPRYLIKTRGQQVTLSCSPISGHRSVSWYQQTPGQGLQFLFEYFSETQRNKGNFPGRFSGRQFSNSRSEMNVSTLELGDSALYLCATAGQTTDTQYFGPGTRLTVL.

The chain employs TRBV11-2 and TRBJ1-4; tentative D call: TRBD1 (5 bases). The CDR3 extends over 15 amino acids. The V gene's germline CDR1 is SGHAT and CDR2 FQNNGV. V lost 5 bases to trimming and J lost 0 bases, with 10 bases between them. CDR3 nucleotide sequence: TGTGCCAGCAGCACTCTGACAGCAACTAATGAAAAACTGTTTTTT. Translated, it gives CASSTLTATNEKLFF.